This T cell receptor beta chain was obtained from a study of blood T cells in healthy people across ages. A second about 6 to 12 cycle PCR used barcoded and J-beta primers. TCRdb called the 5' RACE reads again in MiXCR, with one record for every CDR3 protein. The table records 1.5 million to 2 million distinct CDR3 sequences, approximately 39% of them present only once. The CDR3 has 15 amino acids. The V end lost 2 bases, the J end lost 2 bases, and 13 bases lay between the germline ends. The germline V gene encodes CDR1 SGHTA and CDR2 FQGTGA. This clonotype was counted only a few times. Sequencing was done on a sample of blood. This chain joins TRBV7-3 and TRBJ2-7; D possibly uses TRBD1 or TRBD2 (6 bases each). The origin of this receptor is a human donor in good health. The CDR3 sequence: CASSLDGGQTYEQYF. The CDR3 DNA sequence: TGTGCCAGCAGCTTAGACGGGGGCCAGACCTACGAGCAGTACTTC.